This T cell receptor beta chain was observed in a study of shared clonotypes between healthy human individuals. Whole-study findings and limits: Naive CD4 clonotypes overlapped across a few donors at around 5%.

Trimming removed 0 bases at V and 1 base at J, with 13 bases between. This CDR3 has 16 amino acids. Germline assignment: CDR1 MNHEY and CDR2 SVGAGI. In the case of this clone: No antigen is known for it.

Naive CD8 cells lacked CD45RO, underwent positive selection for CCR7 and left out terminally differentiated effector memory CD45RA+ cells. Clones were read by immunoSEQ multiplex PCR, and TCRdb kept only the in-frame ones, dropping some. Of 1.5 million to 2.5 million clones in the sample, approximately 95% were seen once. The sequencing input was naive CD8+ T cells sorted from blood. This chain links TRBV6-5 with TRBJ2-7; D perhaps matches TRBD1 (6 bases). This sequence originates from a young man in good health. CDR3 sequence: CASSYSVGAESYEQYF. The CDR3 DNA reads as TGTGCCAGCAGTTACTCGGTGGGGGCCGAGTCCTACGAGCAGTACTTC.